The T cell receptor (beta chain) described here comes from a study of T-cell memory formation after mild COVID-19. Each CDR3 protein is one row after TCRdb ran MiXCR on the 5' RACE reads. The sample has 65,000 to 95,000 distinct CDR3 sequences; around 13% are singletons. Study-wide results and caveats: Researchers report contracting CD4+ clones mostly in CM and EM, with CD8+ clones in EMRA. Certain responding clones were present in pre-infection memory, suggesting participation of cross-reactive memory. Clones shrinking from day 15 to 85 showed even CD4/CD8 mixes; later expanders tilted CD4+.

Concerning this clonotype: Its antigen is currently unknown.

This CDR3 is 10 amino acids long. V gave up 6 bases and J gave up 6 bases, with 7 bases separating them. Germline assignment: CDR1 SGHTS and CDR2 YDEGEE. Material: PBMCs or a T cell subset sorted from them (not recorded which). The sequence was obtained from a man aged 18-30 years who had mild COVID-19 (a few samples of this study predate the infection). Cell type and time point are not known. This chain joins TRBV5-8 and TRBJ2-7; the D is unclear. The CDR3 sequence is CASTLVEQYV. The CDR3 DNA sequence: TGTGCCAGCACCCTCGTCGAGCAGTACGTC.